This T cell receptor (beta chain) was observed in a study of cytomegalovirus exposure and HLA in healthy donors. About the research overall: Earlier work reported 90 million to 120 million unique TCR beta sequences from about 200 million T cells.

The ends lost 3 bases at V and 0 bases at J; junction bases unmatched: 5. The CDR3 runs to 16 residues. CDR1 is SGHRS and CDR2 is YFSETQ in the germline V gene. Study outcomes and limitations: A likely sequencing artifact accounted for one observed cluster of highly shared sequence variants. Presence/absence analyses treated sequencing depth as roughly uniform across donors. According to an earlier analysis, most TCR beta V segments yielded productive rearrangements about 87% or about 30% of the time.

The PCR was carried out with 60 Vbeta primers and 13 Jbeta primers. Only in-frame clones appear in the TCRdb table, and some are missing; sequencing was by immunoSEQ multiplex PCR. Here the sample spans over 150,000 clones, approximately 80% being singletons. This clone was detected once. Antigen unknown. The sequenced sample consisted of PBMCs. The chain links TRBV5-1 to TRBJ2-2; 7 nucleotides line up with TRBD2. This receptor was taken from a woman aged 45-59 years in good health and CMV-seropositive. The CDR3 DNA follows: TGCGCCAGCAGCTGGACGGGACTACCGAACACCGGGGAGCTGTTTTTT. This encodes CASSWTGLPNTGELFF.